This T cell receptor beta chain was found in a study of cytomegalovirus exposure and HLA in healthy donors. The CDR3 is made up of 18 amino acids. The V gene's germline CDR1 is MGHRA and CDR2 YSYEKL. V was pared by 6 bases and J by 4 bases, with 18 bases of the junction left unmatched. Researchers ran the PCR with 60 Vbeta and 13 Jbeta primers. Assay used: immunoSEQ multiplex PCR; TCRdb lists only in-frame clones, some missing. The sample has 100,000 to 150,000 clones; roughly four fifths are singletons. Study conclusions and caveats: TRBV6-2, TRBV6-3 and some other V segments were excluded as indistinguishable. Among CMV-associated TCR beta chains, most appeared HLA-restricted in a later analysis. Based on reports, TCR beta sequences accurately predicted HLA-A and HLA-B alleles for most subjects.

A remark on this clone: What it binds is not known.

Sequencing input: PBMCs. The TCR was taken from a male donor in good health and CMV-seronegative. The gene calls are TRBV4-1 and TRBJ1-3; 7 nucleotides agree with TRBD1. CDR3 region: CASRPIRRETGKGNTIYF. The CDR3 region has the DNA TGCGCCAGCAGACCCATAAGACGAGAGACAGGGAAGGGAAACACCATATATTTT.